What follows is one T cell receptor (beta chain) and its context. Its antigen is as yet unknown. This specimen comes from a study of blood T cells in healthy people across ages. Looking at the study overall: For every two T cells, template switching captured about one barcoded beta molecule.

V lost 0 bases, J lost 6 bases, and 4 bases stayed unmatched. This CDR3 is built from 13 residues. CDR1 and CDR2 from the germline V gene are SQVTM and ANQGSEA. A second PCR of about 7 to 12 cycles used a sample-barcoded 5' primer and a J-beta primer mix. TCRdb analysed the 5' RACE reads with MiXCR anew, one entry per CDR3 protein. The sample has about 1.7 million distinct CDR3 sequences; 25% to 30% are singletons. Findings and caveats of the study: Estimates based on one million T cells were treated as lower bounds. Per million T cells, the diversity of TCR beta decreased roughly linearly as age advanced.

The chain joins TRBV29-1 to TRBJ2-7; TRBD2 agrees at 8 bases. Sequencing was done on a sample of blood. The sequence was collected from a woman younger than 45 in good health. CDR3 sequence (DNA): TGCAGCGTTGAAGATCGGGGGGGAAGCGAGCAGTACTTC. It codes for CSVEDRGGSEQYF.